A selection of T cell receptor beta chains follows, all from one sample in a study of regulatory T cells in long-lasting Graves disease. From the multiplex PCR reads, TCRdb called clonotypes with MiXCR, one entry per CDR3 protein. There are roughly 450,000 distinct CDR3 sequences in the sample; roughly a quarter occur only once, and roughly a quarter lies in the top ten. The sequencing used peripheral blood mononuclear cells (PBMCs), collected when the disease was refractory, from a patient treated with antithyroid drugs. Every receptor here comes from a female donor with Graves disease. Both conserved end residues are part of each CDR3. The D gene is left open where the match is weak. Only some rows state a clone size, as once, few, many or a class for expanded clones.

>TRBJ2-7|TRBD2|few|TRBV29-1
CSVALAGAYEQYF
TGCAGCGTGGCTCTAGCGGGAGCCTACGAGCAGTACTTC
>TRBJ2-1|NA|few|TRBV20-1
CSASGKFSNEQFF
TGCAGTGCTAGTGGCAAGTTTAGCAATGAGCAGTTCTTC
>TRBJ1-3|NA|NA|TRBV30
CAWKEGITGNTIYF
TGTGCCTGGAAGGAGGGAATTACTGGAAACACCATATATTTT
>TRBJ1-1|NA|many|TRBV20-1
CSESRHTEAFF
TGCAGTGAATCCAGGCACACTGAAGCTTTCTTT
>TRBJ2-2|TRBD1|NA|TRBV5-1
CASTLTGEVAGELFF
TGCGCCAGCACCCTGACAGGGGAGGTCGCCGGGGAGCTGTTTTTT
>TRBJ1-1|NA|many|TRBV3-1
CASSQAVQGTAEAFF
TGTGCCAGCAGCCAAGCCGTGCAGGGTACGGCTGAAGCTTTCTTT
>TRBJ1-1|NA|NA|TRBV6-1
CASRPEGGWDTEAFF
TGTGCCAGCAGGCCCGAGGGGGGTTGGGACACTGAAGCTTTCTTT
>TRBJ1-2|NA|few|TRBV4-1
CASSLAQGIRNYGYTF
TGCGCCAGCAGCCTAGCACAGGGTATTCGTAACTATGGCTACACCTTC
>TRBJ2-1|TRBD2|many|TRBV20-1
CSARPTTSGNRYNEQFF
TGCAGTGCTAGACCGACGACTAGCGGGAACCGATACAATGAGCAGTTCTTC
>TRBJ2-7|NA|NA|TRBV7-9
CAERPDGAYEQYF
TGTGCCGAGCGCCCGGACGGAGCGTACGAGCAGTACTTC
>TRBJ1-1|TRBD1|many|TRBV7-2
CASSYRQGANTEAFF
TGTGCCAGCAGCTACCGGCAGGGGGCTAATACTGAAGCTTTCTTT
>TRBJ2-7|NA|NA|TRBV14
CASSDDRPYEQYF
TGTGCCAGCAGCGACGACAGACCCTACGAGCAGTACTTC
>TRBJ1-1|TRBD1|NA|TRBV20-1
CSAMVGAGGTEAFF
TGCAGTGCTATGGTAGGGGCAGGGGGCACTGAAGCTTTCTTT
>TRBJ2-1|NA|NA|TRBV18
CASSPIVSQFF
TGTGCCAGCTCACCGATTGTGAGCCAGTTCTTC
>TRBJ2-1|TRBD2|few|TRBV2
CASSVRLAGANEQFF
TGTGCCAGCAGCGTGAGACTAGCGGGAGCTAATGAGCAGTTCTTC
>TRBJ2-5|NA|few|TRBV7-9
CASVGQQYQETQYF
TGTGCCAGCGTTGGACAGCAGTACCAAGAGACCCAGTACTTC
>TRBJ1-1|NA|few|TRBV2
CASSERGMGGQTEAFF
TGTGCCAGCAGTGAACGAGGAATGGGGGGGCAGACTGAAGCTTTCTTT
>TRBJ1-1|NA|many|TRBV19
CASHPKVSGTGNTEAFF
TGTGCCTCCCACCCGAAGGTATCAGGAACTGGGAACACTGAAGCTTTCTTT
>TRBJ2-7|NA|NA|TRBV15
CATSRDKSYEQYF
TGTGCCACCAGCAGAGATAAATCCTACGAGCAGTACTTC
>TRBJ1-5|NA|many|TRBV20-1
CSASQELDQPQHF
TGCAGTGCTAGTCAGGAACTAGATCAGCCCCAGCATTTT
>TRBJ2-7|TRBD1|many|TRBV7-2
CASSSSATGLNEQYF
TGTGCCAGCAGCTCCTCCGCGACAGGGCTCAACGAGCAGTACTTC
>TRBJ1-2|NA|NA|TRBV19
CASSIGPYGYTF
TGTGCCAGTAGCATCGGTCCCTATGGCTACACCTTC
>TRBJ2-7|TRBD1|few|TRBV29-1
CSVTSGTGGYEQYF
TGCAGCGTTACGTCGGGGACAGGGGGCTACGAGCAGTACTTC
>TRBJ2-3|TRBD2|few|TRBV6-2/TRBV6-3
CASSAGREATDTQYF
TGTGCCAGCAGTGCGGGGCGGGAGGCTACAGATACGCAGTATTTT
>TRBJ2-7|NA|few|TRBV11-2
CASSLGRTWAQVEQYF
TGTGCCAGCAGCTTAGGACGGACGTGGGCCCAGGTTGAGCAGTACTTC
>TRBJ2-5|NA|NA|TRBV7-2
CASSLVSLESETQYF
TGTGCCAGCAGCTTAGTATCCCTAGAATCAGAGACCCAGTACTTC
>TRBJ2-7|TRBD2|few|TRBV19
CASSSPLAASQQYF
TGTGCCAGTAGCTCCCCACTAGCGGCGTCGCAGCAGTACTTC
>TRBJ2-5|TRBD2|NA|TRBV6-1
CASRGLAGGWQETQYF
TGTGCCAGCAGGGGACTAGCGGGAGGCTGGCAAGAGACCCAGTACTTC
>TRBJ2-5|NA|NA|TRBV5-6
CASSVVVGPQQETQYF
TGTGCCAGCAGCGTGGTCGTGGGACCCCAACAAGAGACCCAGTACTTC
>TRBJ2-7|NA|NA|TRBV28
CASSQEGQAGSSYEQYF
TGTGCCAGCAGCCAAGAGGGTCAGGCAGGGAGCTCCTACGAGCAGTACTTC
>TRBJ2-7|NA|NA|TRBV18
CASSPLGGSGEQYF
TGTGCCAGCTCACCGCTAGGGGGTTCGGGCGAGCAGTACTTC
>TRBJ1-5|NA|NA|TRBV12-3/TRBV12-4
CASSLVGAANQPQHF
TGTGCCAGCAGTTTAGTGGGGGCGGCCAATCAGCCCCAGCATTTT
>TRBJ1-2|NA|NA|TRBV19
CASSIVNKDYGYTF
TGTGCCAGTAGTATAGTTAACAAGGACTATGGCTACACCTTC
>TRBJ2-7|TRBD2|few|TRBV18
CASSPPEASGLYEQYF
TGTGCCAGCTCACCCCCTGAGGCTAGCGGTCTCTACGAGCAGTACTTC
>TRBJ2-7|NA|many|TRBV5-6
CASSSQEEQYF
TGTGCCAGCAGCTCACAGGAAGAGCAGTACTTC
>TRBJ2-2|TRBD2|NA|TRBV7-2
CASSFSSGTTGELFF
TGTGCCAGCAGCTTTTCTAGCGGCACCACCGGGGAGCTGTTTTTT
>TRBJ2-2|TRBD2|few|TRBV3-1
CASSQDTLAANTGELFF
TGTGCCAGCAGCCAAGATACCCTAGCGGCAAACACCGGGGAGCTGTTTTTT